This is a list of T cell receptor beta chains from one sample in a study of HIV-infected children after antiretroviral therapy interruption. TCRdb re-called the 3' RACE reads with MiXCR, one entry per CDR3 protein. This sample carries about 50,000 distinct CDR3 sequences, about 4.3% of them seen once, and the ten largest clones take 0.7%. Source: CD45RA+ CD4+ T cells from PBMCs, pooled from several time points, taken from a donor given antiretroviral therapy, either interrupted or continuous. Receptors originate from a pool of human donors with HIV. CDR3s include the opening cysteine and the closing phenylalanine or tryptophan. Fields, in order: V gene, D gene, clone size, J gene, CDR3 protein, CDR3 DNA. A D gene is named only where the DNA matches it firmly. Clone size is given for some rows only: seen once, a few or many times, or a class if the clone is expanded.

TRBV2,NA,many,TRBJ1-5,CASSESTADQPQHF,TGTGCCAGCAGTGAATCGACGGCCGATCAGCCCCAGCATTTT
TRBV12-3/TRBV12-4,NA,many,TRBJ2-1,CASRSLGKEQFF,TGTGCCAGCAGATCCTTAGGAAAGGAGCAGTTCTTC
TRBV2,NA,few,TRBJ2-4,CASSGENIQYF,TGTGCCAGCAGTGGAGAAAACATTCAGTACTTC
TRBV20-1,NA,many,TRBJ2-7,CSATSAPKTVSEQYF,TGCAGTGCCACTAGTGCCCCTAAAACAGTTTCTGAGCAGTACTTC
TRBV23-1,NA,few,TRBJ1-1,CASSQLIGTTSGAFF,TGCGCCAGCAGTCAATTGATCGGGACCACGTCCGGAGCTTTCTTT
TRBV25-1,NA,many,TRBJ2-3,CASTPGGGARDTQYF,TGTGCCAGCACCCCCGGAGGGGGGGCCAGGGATACGCAGTATTTT
TRBV7-9,TRBD1,many,TRBJ1-2,CASSLGTGNYGYTF,TGTGCCAGCAGCTTAGGGACAGGAAACTATGGCTACACCTTC
TRBV10-3,TRBD2,many,TRBJ2-1,CAITSTSGNEQFF,TGTGCCATCACTTCAACTAGCGGGAATGAGCAGTTCTTC
TRBV19,TRBD1,many,TRBJ2-7,CAARDRRGHEQYF,TGTGCGGCTAGGGACAGGAGGGGTCACGAGCAGTACTTC
TRBV6-1,NA,many,TRBJ2-3,CASSRWDTQYF,TGTGCCAGCAGTAGGTGGGATACGCAGTATTTT
TRBV20-1,TRBD1,many,TRBJ2-7,CSAPDRVSYEQYF,TGCAGTGCCCCGGACAGGGTTTCCTACGAGCAGTACTTC
TRBV6-5,NA,many,TRBJ1-5,CASSYLRNQPQHF,TGTGCCAGCAGTTATTTAAGGAATCAGCCCCAGCATTTT
TRBV6-2/TRBV6-3,NA,few,TRBJ1-1,CASSLFGHQNTEAFF,TGTGCCAGCAGTCTTTTTGGACACCAGAACACTGAAGCTTTCTTT
TRBV18,NA,many,TRBJ1-1,CASSPGATNTEAFF,TGTGCCAGCTCACCCGGAGCGACTAACACTGAAGCTTTCTTT
TRBV12-2,NA,many,TRBJ1-1,CAKRRGGNTEAFF,TGTGCGAAACGGAGGGGGGGGAACACTGAAGCTTTCTTT
TRBV5-4,TRBD2,NA,TRBJ2-1,CASSLAGSGGFNEQFF,TGTGCCAGCAGCTTGGCAGGTAGCGGGGGTTTCAATGAGCAGTTCTTC
TRBV5-1,TRBD1,many,TRBJ2-1,CASSLAGTDYNEQFF,TGCGCCAGCAGCTTGGCTGGGACAGATTACAATGAGCAGTTCTTC
TRBV25-1,NA,many,TRBJ1-6,CASSDLTTGVGSPLHF,TGTGCCAGCAGTGACCTAACGACTGGGGTGGGTTCACCCCTCCACTTT
TRBV6-1,NA,many,TRBJ1-5,CASSEFQPQHF,TGTGCCAGCAGTGAGTTCCAGCCCCAGCATTTT
TRBV12-3/TRBV12-4,NA,NA,TRBJ1-2,CASKLQDATYGYTF,TGTGCCAGCAAACTACAGGACGCAACCTATGGCTACACCTTC
TRBV6-6,NA,few,TRBJ2-5,CASSYSEGQETQYF,TGTGCCAGCAGTTACTCAGAGGGCCAAGAGACCCAGTACTTC
TRBV11-1,NA,many,TRBJ2-1,CASSSRQNEQFF,TGTGCCAGCAGCTCCCGGCAGAATGAGCAGTTCTTC
TRBV2,TRBD2,many,TRBJ2-3,CASSESAGGVSDTQYF,TGTGCCAGCAGTGAATCCGCGGGGGGCGTGTCAGATACGCAGTATTTT
TRBV7-2,TRBD1,many,TRBJ1-3,CASSMGQGAGNTIYF,TGTGCCAGCAGCATGGGACAGGGGGCTGGAAACACCATATATTTT
TRBV28,NA,NA,TRBJ2-1,CASSLTNNYNEQFF,TGTGCCAGCAGTTTGACTAACAACTACAATGAGCAGTTCTTC